The T cell receptor beta chain under discussion was sequenced for a study (dated by TCRdb to the early 2020s). Here is what the overall study found, with its caveats: According to the authors, more investigation is needed, including longitudinal sampling and evaluation of a control group.

TCR beta chain repertoires were profiled by survey-level sequencing on the immunoSEQ platform. Per the original workflow: Repertoire diversity was quantified as the inverse Simpson index, and CDR3 amino acid length spectratypes and V-J pairing frequencies were compared. Clonotypes specific to SARS-CoV-2, CMV, influenza A and EBV were annotated by matching TCR beta CDR3 sequences against VDJdb. Sourced from immuneACCESS, this table was stored by TCRdb with only in-frame sequences that have V and J called. A share of the clones is absent; for the studies checked, an unresolved V gene accounts for under half, and the remainder has no known explanation. The V and J calls and clone size are taken from that table; D and trimming were inferred from the DNA. The sample contains some 48,000 clones, more than 80% of them found a single time. The ten largest make up around 11% of the sample. Inclusive of the bounding cysteine and phenylalanine, the CDR3 is 16 residues long. Only the CDR3 region is kept as DNA, spanning 48 bases read in frame from base 1. At the junction V is shortened by 1 base and J by 7 bases, with 16 bases in between. The CDR1 and CDR2 encoded by the germline V gene are SGHAT and FQNNGV.

About this clone itself: The target of this receptor is not known. Base qualities are missing; no much larger clone stands one base away.

PBMCs were separated from peripheral blood, and TCR beta sequencing was performed on genomic DNA obtained from unsorted PBMCs. This sequence originates from a man in his forties with rheumatoid arthritis. Sequencing input: PBMCs. The chain is made from TRBV11-2 and TRBJ1-4; the D gene is possibly TRBD1, with 6 bases matching. The CDR3 protein: CASSLARGDASEKLFF. The base sequence is TGTGCCAGCAGCTTAGCCAGGGGAGATGCTAGTGAAAAACTGTTTTTT.